There are a few counts of the clone carrying this TCR beta chain. Its antigen is not known. The data belong to a study of T-cell reconstitution after alpha-beta-depleted transplantation in children. General observations from the study: Surviving recipient cells, namely T cells and thymic progenitors, were the source of high day-60 TCRbeta diversity in some patients. Hyperexpanded clones declined; after one year, newly produced T cells mostly supplied diversity.

This CDR3 is built from 15 residues. Germline-derived CDR1 and CDR2 are SGHTA and FQGNSA. Deletions cut 0 bases from V and 0 bases from J, with 8 bases between. Unique molecular identifiers were used in preparing the TCRbeta library. Via MiXCR, TCRdb re-called the PCR reads, giving one row per CDR3 protein. The profile shows about a million distinct CDR3 sequences, roughly 29% of them singletons. V is TRBV7-2 and J is TRBJ1-1; no clear D gene. The sequence derives from a boy under three years old who had a stem cell transplant for SCID, so the T cells may come from the graft donor. This sample comprised PBMCs, mostly from graft donor cells, obtained 360 days after TCRalphabeta/CD19-depleted stem cell transplant. In DNA, the CDR3 is TGTGCCAGCAGCTTAGCCCCTTCAATGAACACTGAAGCTTTCTTT. This sequence encodes CASSLAPSMNTEAFF.